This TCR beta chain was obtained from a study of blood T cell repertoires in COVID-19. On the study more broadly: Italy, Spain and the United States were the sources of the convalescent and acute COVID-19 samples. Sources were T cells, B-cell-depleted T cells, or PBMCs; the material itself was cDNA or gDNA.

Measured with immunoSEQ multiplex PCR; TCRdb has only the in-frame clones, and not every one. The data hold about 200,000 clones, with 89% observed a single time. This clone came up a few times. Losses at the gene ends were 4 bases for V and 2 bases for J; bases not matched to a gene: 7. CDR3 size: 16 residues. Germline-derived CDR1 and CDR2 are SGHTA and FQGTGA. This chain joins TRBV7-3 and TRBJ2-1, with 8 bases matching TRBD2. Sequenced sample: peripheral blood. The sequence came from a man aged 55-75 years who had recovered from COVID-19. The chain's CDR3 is CASSSSSGGAYNEQFF. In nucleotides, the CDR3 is TGTGCCAGCAGCTCATCAAGCGGGGGCGCCTACAATGAGCAGTTCTTC.